This T cell receptor (beta chain) was identified in a study of blood T cell repertoires in COVID-19. Turning to the study itself: Italy, Spain and the United States were the sources of the convalescent and acute COVID-19 samples. T cells, B-cell-depleted T cells, or PBMCs provided the cDNA or gDNA that served as material.

Clinical history as reported by participants underpinned cohort assignment. Study processing details: Researchers report that nucleated cell counts were estimated from reference gene primer amplification. Measured with immunoSEQ multiplex PCR; TCRdb has only the in-frame clones, and not every one. V, J and clone size were drawn from that table, and D and trimming were deduced from the DNA. The sample includes approximately 300,000 clones, roughly nine tenths of them seen just once. Input material: PBMCs or T cells enriched from blood (not recorded which). This sequence was found in a woman in her 30s who had been exposed to COVID-19.

CDR3 amino acids: CASSSQGNTEAFF. In DNA form, the CDR3 reads TGTGCCAGCAGTTCCCAGGGAAACACTGAAGCTTTCTTT. This chain joins TRBV12-3 or TRBV12-4 and TRBJ1-1; TRBD1 is a possible D gene (5 bases). V was pared by 4 bases and J by 2 bases, with 8 bases between. The CDR3 runs to 13 residues.